This T cell receptor (beta chain) was sequenced during a study of shared clonotypes between healthy human individuals. The wider study: CD8 memory received one plate per donor, CD8 naive two, CD4 memory three and CD4 naive three.

Germline V gene sequence: CDR1 MDHEN, CDR2 SYDVKM. This CDR3 spans 15 amino acids. The ends lost 11 bases at V and 7 bases at J; junction bases unmatched: 13. Profiled with immunoSEQ multiplex PCR; TCRdb holds only in-frame clones, not every one. The repertoire consists of under 200,000 clones, with roughly 91% occurring once and the leading ten covering roughly 0.07%. Sequenced sample: naive CD4+ T cells sorted from blood. As to subset: CD45RA+ positively selected. This clonotype originated in a woman aged 25 to 39 in good health. This rearrangement joins TRBV28 to TRBJ2-3; 12 nucleotides match TRBD2. The CDR3 DNA reads as TGTGCCTGGGGGGACCTAGCGGGAGGGCCCCATACGCAGTATTTT. It codes for CAWGDLAGGPHTQYF.